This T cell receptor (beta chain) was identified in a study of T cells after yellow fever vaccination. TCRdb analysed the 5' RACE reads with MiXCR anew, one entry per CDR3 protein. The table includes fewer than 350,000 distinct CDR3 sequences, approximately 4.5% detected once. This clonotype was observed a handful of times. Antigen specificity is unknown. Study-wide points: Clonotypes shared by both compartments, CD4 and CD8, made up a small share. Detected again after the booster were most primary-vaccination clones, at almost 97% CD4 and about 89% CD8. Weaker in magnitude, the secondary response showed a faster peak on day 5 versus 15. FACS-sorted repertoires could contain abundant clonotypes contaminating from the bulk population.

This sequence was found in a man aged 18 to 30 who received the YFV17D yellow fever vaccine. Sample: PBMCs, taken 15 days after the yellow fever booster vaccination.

The CDR3 here is CASTLRISSKAFF. CDR3 bases: TGTGCCAGCACCCTCAGGATAAGTAGTAAAGCTTTCTTT. The genes are TRBV6-2 or TRBV6-3 and TRBJ1-1; D gene unclear. The V gene lost 7 bases and the J gene lost 9 bases, with 18 bases spanning the gap. The CDR3 length is 13 residues. Germline loops: CDR1 MNHEY, CDR2 SVGEGT.